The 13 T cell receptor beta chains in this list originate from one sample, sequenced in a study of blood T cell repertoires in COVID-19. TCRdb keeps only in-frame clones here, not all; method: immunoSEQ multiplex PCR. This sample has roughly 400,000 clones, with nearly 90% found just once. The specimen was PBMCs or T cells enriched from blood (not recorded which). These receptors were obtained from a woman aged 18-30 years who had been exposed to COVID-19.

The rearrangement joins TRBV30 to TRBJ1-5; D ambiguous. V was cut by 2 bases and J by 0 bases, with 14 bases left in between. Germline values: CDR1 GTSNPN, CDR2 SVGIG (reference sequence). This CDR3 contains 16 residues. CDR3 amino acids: CAWSISGSNSNQPQHF. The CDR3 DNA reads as TGTGCCTGGAGTATTAGTGGGAGCAATAGCAATCAGCCCCAGCATTTT.

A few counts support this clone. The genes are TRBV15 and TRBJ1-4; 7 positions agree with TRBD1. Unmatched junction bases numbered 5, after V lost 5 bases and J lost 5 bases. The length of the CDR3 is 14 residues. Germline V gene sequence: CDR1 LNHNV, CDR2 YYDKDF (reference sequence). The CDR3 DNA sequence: TGTGCCACCAGCCGGGACAGAGTGAATGAAAAACTGTTTTTT. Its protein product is CATSRDRVNEKLFF. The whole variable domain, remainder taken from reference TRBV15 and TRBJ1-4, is DAMVIQNPRYQVTQFGKPVTLSCSQTLNHNVMYWYQQKSSQAPKLLFHYYDKDFNNEADTPDNFQSRRPNTSFCFLDIRSPGLGDTAMYLCATSRDRVNEKLFFGSGTQLSVL.

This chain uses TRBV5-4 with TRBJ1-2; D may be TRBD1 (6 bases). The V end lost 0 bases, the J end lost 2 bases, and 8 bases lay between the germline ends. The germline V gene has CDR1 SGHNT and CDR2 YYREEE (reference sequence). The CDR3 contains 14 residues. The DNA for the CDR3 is TGTGCCAGCAGCTTGGTAAGGGGGAACTATGGCTACACCTTC. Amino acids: CASSLVRGNYGYTF.

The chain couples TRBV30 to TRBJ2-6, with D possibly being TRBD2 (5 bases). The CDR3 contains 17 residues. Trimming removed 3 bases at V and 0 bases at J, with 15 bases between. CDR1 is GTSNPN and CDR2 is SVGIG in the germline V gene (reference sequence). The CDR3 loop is CAWRRLHEGSGANVLTF. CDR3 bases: TGTGCCTGGAGGAGATTGCATGAGGGCTCTGGGGCCAACGTCCTGACTTTC.

The CDR3 DNA reads as TGTGCCAGCAGCGGCGGATACTATGGCTACACCTTC. It is translated as CASSGGYYGYTF. The rearrangement links TRBV6-5 to TRBJ1-2, with D unclear. The CDR3 has 12 amino acids. Between the trimmed V and J ends, which lost 6 bases and 3 bases, there was a span of 8 bases. Germline CDR1 and CDR2: MNHEY and SVGAGI.

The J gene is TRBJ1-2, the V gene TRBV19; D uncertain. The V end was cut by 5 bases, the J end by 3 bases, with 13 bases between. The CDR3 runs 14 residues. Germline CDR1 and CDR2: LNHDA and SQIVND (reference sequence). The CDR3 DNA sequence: TGTGCCAGTAGTCCTGACGCACAGTACTATGGCTACACCTTC. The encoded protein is CASSPDAQYYGYTF.

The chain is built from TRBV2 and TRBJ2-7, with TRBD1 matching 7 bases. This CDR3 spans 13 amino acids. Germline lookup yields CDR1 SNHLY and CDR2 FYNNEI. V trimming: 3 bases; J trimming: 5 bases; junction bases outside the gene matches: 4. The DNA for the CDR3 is TGTGCCAGCAGTGATGAGGGGGCCCACGAGCAGTACTTC. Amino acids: CASSDEGAHEQYF.

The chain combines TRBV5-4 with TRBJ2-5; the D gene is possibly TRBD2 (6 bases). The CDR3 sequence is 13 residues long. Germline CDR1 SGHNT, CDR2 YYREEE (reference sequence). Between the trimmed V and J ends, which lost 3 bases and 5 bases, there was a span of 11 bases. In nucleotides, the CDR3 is TGTGCCAGCAGCTCGAATCTAGCGGAGACCCAGTACTTC. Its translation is CASSSNLAETQYF.

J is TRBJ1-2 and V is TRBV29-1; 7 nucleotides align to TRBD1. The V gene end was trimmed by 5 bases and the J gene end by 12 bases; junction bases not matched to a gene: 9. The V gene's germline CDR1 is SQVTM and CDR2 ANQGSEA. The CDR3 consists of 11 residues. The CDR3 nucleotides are TGCAGCGTTAGACGGGACAGTTGGAACACCTTC. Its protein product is CSVRRDSWNTF.

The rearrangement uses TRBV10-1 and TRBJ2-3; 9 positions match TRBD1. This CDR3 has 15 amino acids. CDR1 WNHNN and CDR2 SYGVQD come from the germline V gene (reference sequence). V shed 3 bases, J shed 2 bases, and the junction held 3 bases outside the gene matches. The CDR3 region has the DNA TGCGCCAGCAGTGAAGGGACAGGGACCACAGATACGCAGTATTTT. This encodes CASSEGTGTTDTQYF.

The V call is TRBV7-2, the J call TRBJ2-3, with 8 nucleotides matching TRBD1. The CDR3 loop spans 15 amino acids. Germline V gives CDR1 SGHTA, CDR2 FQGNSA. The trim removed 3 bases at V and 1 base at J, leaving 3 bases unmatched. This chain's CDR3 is CASSFSTGGTDTQYF. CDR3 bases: TGTGCCAGCAGCTTTTCGACAGGGGGCACAGATACGCAGTATTTT.

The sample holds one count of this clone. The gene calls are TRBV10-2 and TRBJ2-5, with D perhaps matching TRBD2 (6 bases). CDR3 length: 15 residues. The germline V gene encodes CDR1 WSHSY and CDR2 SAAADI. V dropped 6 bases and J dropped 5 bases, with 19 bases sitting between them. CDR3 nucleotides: TGCGCCAGCAGCTACGTTGGGGGGTTAGGTGAGACCCAGTACTTC. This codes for CASSYVGGLGETQYF.

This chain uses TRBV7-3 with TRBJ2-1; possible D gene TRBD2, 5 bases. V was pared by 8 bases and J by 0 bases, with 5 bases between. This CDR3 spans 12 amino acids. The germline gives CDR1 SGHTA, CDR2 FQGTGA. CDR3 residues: CASGSSYNEQFF. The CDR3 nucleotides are TGTGCCAGCGGGAGCTCCTACAATGAGCAGTTCTTC.